A single sample is the source of the 30 T cell receptor beta chains below, sequenced in a study of blood T cells in healthy people across ages. The authors ran a second PCR of roughly 6 to 12 cycles using a sample-barcoded 5' primer and a J-beta primer mix. TCRdb independently ran MiXCR on the 5' RACE reads; one entry per CDR3 protein. The sample lists some 890,000 distinct CDR3 sequences; almost 30% were seen once. The same sample was also used in a study of T cells of mothers and their children.

The sequenced sample consisted of blood. These receptors were obtained from a woman between 35 and 50 years old in good health.

This clonotype has at least ten counts. V and J are TRBV4-1 and TRBJ2-7; 8 bases fit TRBD1. Trimming at V came to 0 bases and at J to 3 bases, leaving 7 bases not matched to a gene. The CDR3 consists of 16 residues. CDR1 MGHRA and CDR2 YSYEKL come from the germline V gene. The CDR3 is CASSQDPRQGLYEQYF. The CDR3 nucleotides read TGCGCCAGCAGCCAAGATCCGCGACAGGGGCTCTACGAGCAGTACTTC.

The sample holds many counts of this clonotype. V and J are TRBV12-3 or TRBV12-4 and TRBJ2-1; no clear D. V lost 6 bases and J lost 7, with 10 bases in between. The CDR3 contains 12 residues. CDR3 region: CASSPTRNEQFF. CDR3 nucleotides: TGTGCCAGCAGCCCGACTCGTAATGAGCAGTTCTTC.

This clonotype was found once. The chain is built from TRBV12-5 and TRBJ2-1, with D perhaps TRBD1 (6 bases). Trimming pared 7 bases from V and 0 bases from J, leaving 19 bases between. The CDR3 covers 17 residues. CDR1 and CDR2 from the germline V gene are LGHNT and FRNRAP. The CDR3 region has the DNA TGTGCTAGTGCCCTACGGACAGCACCAAGCTCCTACAATGAGCAGTTCTTC. Amino acids: CASALRTAPSSYNEQFF.

V gene TRBV7-3 combines with J gene TRBJ1-1; weak D call: TRBD1 (6 bases). The V end lost 11 bases, the J end lost 7 bases, and 23 bases lay between the germline ends. Germline-derived CDR1 and CDR2 are SGHTA and FQGTGA. The CDR3 sequence is 14 residues long. This CDR3 is CAGTLRGHRDEAFF. In nucleotides, the CDR3 is TGTGCCGGCACCTTGAGGGGCCACAGGGATGAAGCTTTCTTT.

This clonotype has a count of ten or more. The rearrangement joins TRBV28 to TRBJ2-7; D is possibly TRBD2 (5 bases). The CDR3 runs 16 residues. The germline V gene has CDR1 MDHEN and CDR2 SYDVKM. The V end lost 4 bases, the J end lost 5 bases, and 21 bases lay between the germline ends. The CDR3 bases are TGTGCCAGCAGTTATATGCCTAGCAGTAGCGTCGACGAGCAGTACTTC. It codes for CASSYMPSSSVDEQYF. Variable domain in full (rest from reference TRBV28 and TRBJ2-7): DVKVTQSSRYLVKRTGEKVFLECVQDMDHENMFWYRQDPGLGLRLIYFSYDVKMKEKGDIPEGYSVSREKKERFSLILESASTNQTSMYLCASSYMPSSSVDEQYFGPGTRLTVT.

This clonotype has at least ten counts. The chain joins TRBV7-9 to TRBJ2-6, with D perhaps matching TRBD1 or TRBD2 (6 bases each). Deletions cut 2 bases from V and 2 bases from J, with 13 bases between. Germline lookup yields CDR1 SEHNR and CDR2 FQNEAQ (reference sequence). The CDR3 has 17 residues. The CDR3 spells CASSLSRGGAGANVLTF. The CDR3 region has the DNA TGTGCCAGCAGCTTATCCAGGGGAGGCGCTGGGGCCAACGTCCTGACTTTC.

Ten or more counts support this clonotype. This chain connects TRBV5-1 to TRBJ2-7; TRBD1 aligns across 8 bases. With V trimmed by 0 bases and J by 5 bases, 1 base remained unmatched. The CDR3 is 13 amino acids. Germline V CDR1 and CDR2: SGHRS, YFSETQ. The CDR3 coding sequence is TGCGCCAGCAGCTTGGACAGGGGGGACGAGCAGTACTTC. This gives the protein CASSLDRGDEQYF.

As for this clonotype: A much larger clone lies one base from this, so it may be a read error. V usage is TRBV15 and J usage is TRBJ2-5; D is possibly TRBD1 (6 bases). CDR1 and CDR2 (germline): LNHNV, YYDKDF (reference sequence). CDR3 length: 15 amino acids. This chain's CDR3 is CTTSRDLGHRVTQYF. In nucleotides, the CDR3 is TGTACCACCAGCAGAGATCTGGGACACCGGGTAACCCAGTACTTC. The full variable domain, rest sourced from reference TRBV15 and TRBJ2-5, is DAMVIQNPRYQVTQFGKPVTLSCSQTLNHNVMYWYQQKSSQAPKLLFHYYDKDFNNEADTPDNFQSRRPNTSFCFLDIRSPGLGDTAMYLCTTSRDLGHRVTQYFGPGTRLLVL.

Concerning this clonotype itself: Compared with germline, one end of the junction differs, possibly owing to a read error. The V and J genes are TRBV11-1 and TRBJ1-1, with a tentative D call TRBD1 (5 bases). The CDR3 is made up of 15 amino acids. CDR1 and CDR2 from the germline V gene are SGHAT and FQDESV (reference sequence). In DNA, the CDR3 is TGTGCCGGCAGCCCGGGTCTTGGGGGGAACACTGAAGCTTTCTTT. Its protein product is CAGSPGLGGNTEAFF.

This chain joins TRBV7-9 and TRBJ2-3; TRBD1 agrees at 8 bases. This CDR3 has 16 residues. The V and J ends lost 0 bases and 0 bases, in that order; junction bases with no gene match: 2. CDR1 and CDR2 (germline): SEHNR, FQNEAQ (reference sequence). Here the CDR3 reads CASSLATGESTDTQYF. Here the CDR3 DNA reads TGTGCCAGCAGCTTAGCGACAGGGGAAAGCACAGATACGCAGTATTTT. Full variable domain (rest looked up from reference TRBV7-9 and TRBJ2-3): DTGVSQNPRHKITKRGQNVTFRCDPISEHNRLYWYRQTLGQGPEFLTYFQNEAQLEKSRLLSDRFSAERPKGSFSTLEIQRTEQGDSAMYLCASSLATGESTDTQYFGPGTRLTVL.

This clonotype was observed at least ten times. This rearrangement joins TRBV7-9 to TRBJ2-7; tentative D call: TRBD1 (8 bases). V lost 11 bases and J lost 3, with 23 bases in between. CDR1 is SEHNR and CDR2 is FQNEAQ in the germline V gene (reference sequence). CDR3 length: 15 amino acids. This CDR3 is CACDRGGKPNYEQYF. As DNA, the CDR3 is TGTGCCTGCGACAGGGGAGGGAAACCTAACTACGAGCAGTACTTC. Complete variable domain (other parts from reference TRBV7-9 and TRBJ2-7): DTGVSQNPRHKITKRGQNVTFRCDPISEHNRLYWYRQTLGQGPEFLTYFQNEAQLEKSRLLSDRFSAERPKGSFSTLEIQRTEQGDSAMYLCACDRGGKPNYEQYFGPGTRLTVT.

The genes are TRBV7-9 and TRBJ1-1; D is unresolved. The CDR3 loop spans 17 amino acids. Germline V gene lookup returns CDR1 SEHNR and CDR2 FQNEAQ (reference sequence). V dropped 5 bases and J dropped 4 bases, with 23 bases sitting between them. The CDR3 loop is CASSRGEAVIPLTEAFF. In DNA, the CDR3 is TGTGCCAGCAGCCGTGGGGAGGCAGTCATCCCCCTCACTGAAGCTTTCTTT.

This clonotype was seen a handful of times. The chain recombines TRBV29-1 with TRBJ2-2; tentative D call: TRBD1 (6 bases). Trimming left V 4 bases short and J 2 bases short, with 14 bases between. The germline V gene has CDR1 SQVTM and CDR2 ANQGSEA. The CDR3 has 15 residues. The CDR3 sequence is CSVGSRGLNTGELFF. The DNA for the CDR3 is TGCAGCGTTGGGTCCAGGGGCCTAAACACCGGGGAGCTGTTTTTT.

The V call is TRBV2, the J call TRBJ2-1; D might be TRBD1 (6 bases). This CDR3 spans 13 amino acids. V was cut by 8 bases and J by 8 bases, with 16 bases left in between. Germline V gene data show CDR1 as SNHLY and CDR2 as FYNNEI. The CDR3 sequence: CASLLSSGDEQFF. CDR3 coding DNA: TGTGCCAGCCTCTTGTCATCAGGGGATGAGCAGTTCTTC.

With respect to this clonotype: One end of the junction fails to match germline, which may point to a read error. The rearrangement joins TRBV10-3 to TRBJ2-1; TRBD1 aligns across 8 bases. The germline V gene has CDR1 ENHRY and CDR2 SYGVKD. The CDR3 has 13 residues. CDR3 in amino acids: CAISLTGDNEQVF. The CDR3 DNA follows: TGTGCCATCAGCCTGACAGGGGACAATGAGCAGGTCTTC.

This clonotype was recorded a few times. V gene TRBV6-5 combines with J gene TRBJ1-6; D is undetermined. Looked up from germline, CDR1 is MNHEY and CDR2 is SVGAGI. V lost 6 bases to trimming and J lost 5 bases, with 8 bases between them. This CDR3 comprises 13 residues. CDR3 sequence: CASSRSHNSPLHF. CDR3 sequence (DNA): TGTGCCAGCAGCCGATCCCATAATTCACCCCTCCACTTT.

The chain combines TRBV29-1 with TRBJ1-1; D remains unclear. Trimming shortened V by 3 bases and J by 0 bases, and 8 bases separated the two germline ends. The CDR3 contains 13 residues. The germline gives CDR1 SQVTM, CDR2 ANQGSEA. CDR3 in DNA: TGCAGCGTTGAGCCCCGGATGAACACTGAAGCTTTCTTT. This sequence encodes CSVEPRMNTEAFF.

CDR3: CASSLDSSEGDTQYF. The CDR3 nucleotides read TGTGCCAGCAGCCTCGACTCTTCGGAGGGAGATACGCAGTATTTT. The chain joins TRBV4-2 to TRBJ2-3; D may be TRBD2 (6 bases). This CDR3 is 15 amino acids long. Trimming shortened V by 4 bases and J by 5 bases, and 16 bases separated the two germline ends. Looked up from germline, CDR1 is LGHNA and CDR2 is YNFKEQ.

The rearrangement joins TRBV7-9 to TRBJ2-5, with D possibly TRBD1 on 6 matching bases. The CDR3 runs 14 residues. CDR1 is SEHNR, CDR2 FQNEAQ, per germline (reference sequence). V gave up 3 bases and J gave up 6 bases, with 14 bases separating them. The CDR3 loop reads CASSLSGATQTQYF. The CDR3 DNA sequence: TGTGCCAGCAGCTTGTCAGGGGCCACCCAGACCCAGTACTTC.

The rearrangement joins TRBV27 to TRBJ2-5; 7 positions agree with TRBD2. The CDR3 is 15 amino acids. Germline V gene lookup returns CDR1 MNHEY and CDR2 SMNVEV (reference sequence). Trimming cost V 3 bases and J 2 bases; bases outside gene matches: 6. CDR3: CASSFRASGQETQYF. CDR3 coding DNA: TGTGCCAGCAGTTTCAGGGCTAGCGGACAAGAGACCCAGTACTTC.

The chain recombines TRBV4-1 with TRBJ2-3; D not certain. In germline, CDR1 is MGHRA, CDR2 YSYEKL. The CDR3 sequence is 17 residues long. The V gene lost 3 bases and the J gene lost 5 bases, with 21 bases spanning the gap. CDR3 sequence reads: CASSQLGGRALRDTQYF. The CDR3 DNA sequence: TGCGCCAGCAGCCAGCTGGGCGGCAGAGCACTTCGAGATACGCAGTATTTT.

This clonotype showed up many times. V and J are TRBV6-6 and TRBJ1-2; D is perhaps TRBD1 (6 bases). V lost 8 bases, J lost 3 bases, and 10 bases lay in between. CDR1 MNHNY and CDR2 SVGAGI come from the germline V gene (reference sequence). There are 12 residues in the CDR3. CDR3 loop: CASLGGDYGYTF. The CDR3 bases are TGTGCCAGCCTCGGGGGCGACTATGGCTACACCTTC.

This clonotype has only a few counts. The chain uses TRBV5-1 and TRBJ2-4; possible D gene TRBD1, 5 bases. Germline V lookup: CDR1 SGHRS, CDR2 YFSETQ. The CDR3 is 13 residues long. V lost 0 bases, J lost 13 bases, and 14 bases lay in between. CDR3 in amino acids: CASSLDFGREQYF. For the CDR3, the DNA is TGCGCCAGCAGCTTGGATTTCGGCAGGGAACAGTACTTC. The full variable domain, rest sourced from reference TRBV5-1 and TRBJ2-4, is KAGVTQTPRYLIKTRGQQVTLSCSPISGHRSVSWYQQTPGQGLQFLFEYFSETQRNKGNFPGRFSGRQFSNSRSEMNVSTLELGDSALYLCASSLDFGREQYFGAGTRLSVL.

This clonotype was seen only a few times. The V call is TRBV6-6, the J call TRBJ1-5; 9 bases map to TRBD1. V lost 5 bases, J lost 3 bases, and 8 bases stayed unmatched. This CDR3 has 16 amino acids. CDR1 is MNHNY and CDR2 is SVGAGI in the germline V gene (reference sequence). CDR3 sequence: CASSPQGTGYNQPQHF. The DNA of the CDR3 is TGTGCCAGCAGTCCCCAGGGGACAGGGTACAATCAGCCCCAGCATTTT.

This clonotype was recorded at least ten times. This sequence joins TRBV29-1 and TRBJ2-7; TRBD1 is a possible D gene (6 bases). Trimming removed 1 base from V and 3 bases from J, with 22 bases in between. Germline CDR1 reads SQVTM; CDR2 reads ANQGSEA. CDR3 length: 17 amino acids. This chain's CDR3 is CSVEGLAVTGNSYEQYF. The CDR3 DNA sequence: TGCAGCGTTGAAGGGCTTGCAGTAACAGGGAATAGCTACGAGCAGTACTTC.

This sequence joins TRBV7-2 and TRBJ2-7; TRBD2 might be the D (6 bases). The V gene's germline CDR1 is SGHTA and CDR2 FQGNSA. Trimming shortened V by 2 bases and J by 5 bases, and 19 bases separated the two germline ends. CDR3 length: 16 residues. The CDR3 DNA reads TGTGCCAGCAGCTTAATACGGCCGTCTAGCGCGGACGAGCAGTACTTC. It is translated as CASSLIRPSSADEQYF.

This clonotype was detected ten times or more. The chain carries TRBV3-1 and TRBJ2-1; 10 nucleotides line up with TRBD2. Germline CDR1 and CDR2: LGHDT and YNNKEL (reference sequence). The V and J ends lost 1 base and 9 bases, in that order; junction bases with no gene match: 6. The CDR3 contains 15 residues. CDR3 sequence: CASSQAQAGGLEQFF. CDR3 in DNA: TGTGCCAGCAGCCAAGCCCAAGCGGGGGGGCTTGAGCAGTTCTTC.

The table lists this clonotype with many counts. The chain recombines TRBV20-1 with TRBJ2-7; D is perhaps TRBD2 (7 bases). Trimming stripped 3 bases from V and 2 bases from J, with 17 bases between. The CDR3 runs 15 residues. Germline loops: CDR1 DFQATT, CDR2 SNEGSKA (reference sequence). CDR3 in amino acids: CSASPEGGNPYEQYF. CDR3 in DNA: TGCAGTGCTAGTCCTGAGGGGGGGAACCCCTACGAGCAGTACTTC.

This clonotype has only a few counts. The rearrangement uses TRBV28 and TRBJ1-2; maybe TRBD1 (6 bases). Germline values: CDR1 MDHEN, CDR2 SYDVKM. This CDR3 is 16 amino acids long. V gave up 5 bases and J gave up 1 base, with 17 bases separating them. CDR3 coding DNA: TGTGCCAGCAGTCTGGGACGGGACACCCTTAACTATGGCTACACCTTC. Its translation is CASSLGRDTLNYGYTF.

With regard to this clonotype: The junction does not match germline at one end; this may be a read error. The chain employs TRBV3-1 and TRBJ1-1; 10 nucleotides line up with TRBD1. CDR1 is LGHDT, CDR2 YNNKEL, per germline (reference sequence). This CDR3 has 16 amino acids. The CDR3 nucleotides are TGTGCCGGCAGCCAGGAACGGACAGGGGGGCATACTGAAGCTTTCTTT. This translates into CAGSQERTGGHTEAFF.